This T cell receptor (beta chain) was captured by sequencing in a study of OX40 agonist ivuxolimab in advanced cancers. Whole-study context: At doses from 0.01 to 10 mg/kg, patients were given intravenous ivuxolimab every 2 weeks.

V lost 2 bases and J lost 6; bases outside the gene matches: 5. Germline values: CDR1 MNHEY, CDR2 SMNVEV (reference sequence). The CDR3 extends over 14 amino acids. The study, taken as a whole, reports: Partial responders treated at 0.1-3.0 mg/kg exhibited clonal expansion among the lowest measured. There was clonal expansion of CD4+ and CD8+ blood T cells by week 6 at 0.1 to 3.0 mg/kg.

With respect to this clone: As yet, its antigen is unknown.

Clones were sequenced by immunoSEQ multiplex PCR, and TCRdb holds only the in-frame ones, with some missing. The sample gives tens of thousands of clones, about 90% of which show up once; roughly 11% is in the top ten. The material was CD4+ or CD8+ T cells sorted from blood, obtained in a trial of the OX40 agonist ivuxolimab. This rearrangement joins TRBV27 to TRBJ2-7; 9 bases fit TRBD1. This clonotype was obtained from an adult with an advanced solid tumor such as melanoma, head and neck, liver or kidney cancer. CDR3 nucleotides: TGTGCCAGCAGTTTAGGGACAGGGTTTAGCGAGCAGTACTTC. This translates into CASSLGTGFSEQYF.